There are a few counts of the clone carrying this T cell receptor (beta chain). Antigen specificity is unknown. Trimming cost V 0 bases and J 4 bases, with 12 bases left between them. Germline CDR1 and CDR2: SGHAT and FQNNGV. This CDR3 has 15 residues. 5'-RACE, quantitative and with molecular barcodes, yielded the TCR beta libraries. TCRdb redid the calling of the 5' RACE reads with MiXCR, one entry per CDR3 protein. The data show more than 200,000 distinct CDR3 sequences, 20% to 30% seen once. The source of the sample is a study of CD8 T cells in ankylosing spondylitis. Whole-study results and caveats: Several highly homologous variants formed a TCR beta motif that appeared characteristic of ankylosing spondylitis blood. Those disease-linked clones were CD8+; they were also relatively rare in peripheral blood. As reported, disease-linked clones showed significant enrichment in matched ankylosing spondylitis synovial fluid.

This chain links TRBV11-2 with TRBJ2-5, with D possibly TRBD1 on 5 matching bases. The sequencing sample was made of blood, either unsorted or a sorted T cell fraction (not recorded which). The TCR comes from a male donor with ankylosing spondylitis or in good health (not recorded which). CDR3 coding DNA: TGTGCCAGCAGCTTAGAGGCAGGGTGGGTAGAGACCCAGTACTTC. Translated: CASSLEAGWVETQYF.